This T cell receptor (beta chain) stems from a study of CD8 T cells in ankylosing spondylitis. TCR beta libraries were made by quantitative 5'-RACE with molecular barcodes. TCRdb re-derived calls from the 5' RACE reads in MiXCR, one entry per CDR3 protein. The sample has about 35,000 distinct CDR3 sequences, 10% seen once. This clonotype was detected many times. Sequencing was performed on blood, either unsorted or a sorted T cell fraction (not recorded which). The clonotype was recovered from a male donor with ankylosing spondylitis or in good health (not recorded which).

The CDR3 DNA sequence: TGCAGCGCCGGGGGGCAGGGGGCGGTCACCGGGGAGCTGTTTTTT. Translated, it gives CSAGGQGAVTGELFF. J is TRBJ2-2 and V is TRBV29-1; TRBD1 is a possible D gene (8 bases). This CDR3 has 15 amino acids. Germline V gene lookup returns CDR1 SQVTM and CDR2 ANQGSEA. V dropped 7 bases and J dropped 4 bases, with 19 bases sitting between them.